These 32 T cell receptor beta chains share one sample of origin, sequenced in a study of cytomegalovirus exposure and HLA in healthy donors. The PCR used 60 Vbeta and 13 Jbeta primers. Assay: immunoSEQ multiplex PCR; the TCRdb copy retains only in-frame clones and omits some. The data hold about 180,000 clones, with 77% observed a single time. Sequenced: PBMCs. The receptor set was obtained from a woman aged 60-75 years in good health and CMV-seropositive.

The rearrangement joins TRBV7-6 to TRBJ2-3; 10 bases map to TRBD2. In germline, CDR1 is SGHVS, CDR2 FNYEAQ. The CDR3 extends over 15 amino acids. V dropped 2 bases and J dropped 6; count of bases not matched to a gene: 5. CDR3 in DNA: TGTGCCAGCAGCTTACTAGCGGGAGTACAGGATACGCAGTATTTT. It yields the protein CASSLLAGVQDTQYF.

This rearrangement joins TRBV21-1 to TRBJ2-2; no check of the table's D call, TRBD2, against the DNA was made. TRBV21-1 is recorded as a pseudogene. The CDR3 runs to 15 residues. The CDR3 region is CASSKGRRDTGELFF. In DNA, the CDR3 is TGTGCCAGCAGCAAAGGGAGGCGGGACACCGGGGAGCTGTTTTTT.

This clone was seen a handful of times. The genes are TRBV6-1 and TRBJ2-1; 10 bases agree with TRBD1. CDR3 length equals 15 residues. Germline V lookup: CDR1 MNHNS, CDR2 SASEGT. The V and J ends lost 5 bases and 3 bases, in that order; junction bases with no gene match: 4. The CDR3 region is CASSWDRGNYNEQFF. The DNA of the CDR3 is TGTGCCAGCAGTTGGGACAGGGGAAACTACAATGAGCAGTTCTTC.

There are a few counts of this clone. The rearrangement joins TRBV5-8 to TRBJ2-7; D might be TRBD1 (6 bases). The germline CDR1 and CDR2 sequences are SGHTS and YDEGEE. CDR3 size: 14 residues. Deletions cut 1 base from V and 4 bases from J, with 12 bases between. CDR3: CASSLWAGEYEQYF. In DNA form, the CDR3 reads TGTGCCAGCAGCTTGTGGGCAGGGGAGTACGAGCAGTACTTC.

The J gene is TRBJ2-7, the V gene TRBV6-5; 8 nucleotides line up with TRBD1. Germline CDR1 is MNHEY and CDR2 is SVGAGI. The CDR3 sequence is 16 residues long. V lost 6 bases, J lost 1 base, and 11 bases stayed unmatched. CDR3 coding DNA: TGTGCCAGCAGGTACGCCACGCAGGGGGCGTCCTACGAGCAGTACTTC. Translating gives CASRYATQGASYEQYF.

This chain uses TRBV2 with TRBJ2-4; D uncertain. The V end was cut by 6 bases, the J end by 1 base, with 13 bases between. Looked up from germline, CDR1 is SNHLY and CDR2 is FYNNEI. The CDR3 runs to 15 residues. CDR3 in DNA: TGTGCCAGCAGCGCCTCAAGCGTGGCCAAAAACATTCAGTACTTC. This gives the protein CASSASSVAKNIQYF. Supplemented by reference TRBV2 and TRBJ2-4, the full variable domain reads EPEVTQTPSHQVTQMGQEVILRCVPISNHLYFYWYRQILGQKVEFLVSFYNNEISEKSEIFDDQFSVERPDGSNFTLKIRSTKLEDSAMYFCASSASSVAKNIQYFGAGTRLSVL.

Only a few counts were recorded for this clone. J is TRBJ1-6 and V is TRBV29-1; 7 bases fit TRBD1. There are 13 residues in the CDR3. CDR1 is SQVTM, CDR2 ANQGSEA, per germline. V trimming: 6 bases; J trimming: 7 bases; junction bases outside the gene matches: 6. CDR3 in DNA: TGCAGCGTCAAAGGACAGGAGAATTCACCCCTCCACTTT. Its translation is CSVKGQENSPLHF.

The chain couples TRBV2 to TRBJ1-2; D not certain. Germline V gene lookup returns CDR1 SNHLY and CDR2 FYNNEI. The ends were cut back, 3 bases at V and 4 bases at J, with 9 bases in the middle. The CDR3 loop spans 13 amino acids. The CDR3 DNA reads TGTGCCAGCAGTGATAGGAGCGCCTATGGCTACACCTTC. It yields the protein CASSDRSAYGYTF.

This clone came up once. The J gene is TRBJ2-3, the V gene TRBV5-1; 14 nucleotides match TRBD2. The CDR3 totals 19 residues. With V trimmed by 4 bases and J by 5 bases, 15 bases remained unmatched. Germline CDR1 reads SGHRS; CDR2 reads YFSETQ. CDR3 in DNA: TGCGCCAGCAGCCCGGATATACCGGGACTAGCGGGAGTGGGAGATACGCAGTATTTT. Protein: CASSPDIPGLAGVGDTQYF.

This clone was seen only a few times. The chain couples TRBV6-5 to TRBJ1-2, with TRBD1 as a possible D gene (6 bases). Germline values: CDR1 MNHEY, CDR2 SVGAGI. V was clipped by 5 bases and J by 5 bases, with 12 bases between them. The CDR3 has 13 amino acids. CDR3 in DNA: TGTGCCAGCAGTCAGGGAGGGGGTTATGGCTACACCTTC. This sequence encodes CASSQGGGYGYTF.

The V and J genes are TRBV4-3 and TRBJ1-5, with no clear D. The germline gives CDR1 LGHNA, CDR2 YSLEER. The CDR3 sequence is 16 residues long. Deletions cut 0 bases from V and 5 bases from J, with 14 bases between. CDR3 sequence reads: CASSQDVSNYDQPQHF. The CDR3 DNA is TGCGCCAGCAGCCAAGATGTCAGTAATTATGATCAGCCCCAGCATTTT.

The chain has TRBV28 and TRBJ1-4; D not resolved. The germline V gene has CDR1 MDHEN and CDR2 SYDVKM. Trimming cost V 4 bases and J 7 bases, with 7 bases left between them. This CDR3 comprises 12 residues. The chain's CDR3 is CASSSAGEKLFF. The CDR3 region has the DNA TGTGCCAGCAGTTCGGCAGGTGAAAAACTGTTTTTT. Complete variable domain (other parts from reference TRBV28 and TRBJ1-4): DVKVTQSSRYLVKRTGEKVFLECVQDMDHENMFWYRQDPGLGLRLIYFSYDVKMKEKGDIPEGYSVSREKKERFSLILESASTNQTSMYLCASSSAGEKLFFGSGTQLSVL.

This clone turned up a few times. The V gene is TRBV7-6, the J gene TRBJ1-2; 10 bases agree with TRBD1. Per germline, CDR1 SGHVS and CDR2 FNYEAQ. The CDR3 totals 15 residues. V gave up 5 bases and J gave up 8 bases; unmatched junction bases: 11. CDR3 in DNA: TGTGCCAGCAGCGTACAGACAGGGGGCGGTGGGGGCTACACCTTC. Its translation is CASSVQTGGGGGYTF.

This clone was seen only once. This CDR3 reads CASSDGTNTDTQYF. CDR3 DNA sequence: TGTGCCAGCAGTGACGGGACTAATACAGATACGCAGTATTTT. The chain combines TRBV6-4 with TRBJ2-3, with 7 bases that match TRBD2. CDR1 and CDR2 from the germline V gene are MRHNA and SNTAGT. The ends lost 2 bases at V and 3 bases at J; junction bases unmatched: 2. This CDR3 is 14 amino acids long.

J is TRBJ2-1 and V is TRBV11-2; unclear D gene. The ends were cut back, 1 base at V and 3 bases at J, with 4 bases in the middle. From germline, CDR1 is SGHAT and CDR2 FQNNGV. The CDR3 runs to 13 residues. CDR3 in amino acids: CASSLAVYNEQFF. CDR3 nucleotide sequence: TGTGCCAGCAGCTTAGCGGTCTACAATGAGCAGTTCTTC.

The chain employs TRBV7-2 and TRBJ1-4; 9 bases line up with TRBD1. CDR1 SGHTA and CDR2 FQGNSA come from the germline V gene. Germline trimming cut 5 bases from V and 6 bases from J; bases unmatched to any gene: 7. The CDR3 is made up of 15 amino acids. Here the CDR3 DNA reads TGTGCCAGCAGCCCACAGGGGGCCGGTCATGAAAAACTGTTTTTT. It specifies CASSPQGAGHEKLFF. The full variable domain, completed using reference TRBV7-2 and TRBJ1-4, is GAGVSQSPSNKVTEKGKDVELRCDPISGHTALYWYRQSLGQGLEFLIYFQGNSAPDKSGLPSDRFSAERTGGSVSTLTIQRTQQEDSAVYLCASSPQGAGHEKLFFGSGTQLSVL.

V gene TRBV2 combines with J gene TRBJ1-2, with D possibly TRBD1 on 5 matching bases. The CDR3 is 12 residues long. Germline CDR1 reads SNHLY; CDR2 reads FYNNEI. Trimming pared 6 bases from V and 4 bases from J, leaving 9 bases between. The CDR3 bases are TGTGCCAGCAGACCGGGGGGCTATGGCTACACCTTC. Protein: CASRPGGYGYTF.

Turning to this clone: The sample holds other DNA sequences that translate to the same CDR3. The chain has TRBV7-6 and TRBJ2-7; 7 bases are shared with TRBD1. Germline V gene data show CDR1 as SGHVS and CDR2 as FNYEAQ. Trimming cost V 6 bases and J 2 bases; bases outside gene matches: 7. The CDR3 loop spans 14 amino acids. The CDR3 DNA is TGTGCCAGCAGTGACCGACAGGGTACCTACGAGCAGTACTTC. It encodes CASSDRQGTYEQYF.

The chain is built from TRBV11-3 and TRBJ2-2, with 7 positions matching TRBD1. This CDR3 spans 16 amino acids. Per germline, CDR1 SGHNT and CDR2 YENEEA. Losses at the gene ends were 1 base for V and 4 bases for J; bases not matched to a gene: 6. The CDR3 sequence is CASSLGSGQPTGELFF. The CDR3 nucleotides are TGTGCCAGCAGCTTAGGATCGGGACAGCCCACCGGGGAGCTGTTTTTT. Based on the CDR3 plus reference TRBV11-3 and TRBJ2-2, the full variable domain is EAGVVQSPRYKIIEKKQPVAFWCNPISGHNTLYWYLQNLGQGPELLIRYENEEAVDDSQLPKDRFSAERLKGVDSTLKIQPAELGDSAVYLCASSLGSGQPTGELFFGEGSRLTVL.

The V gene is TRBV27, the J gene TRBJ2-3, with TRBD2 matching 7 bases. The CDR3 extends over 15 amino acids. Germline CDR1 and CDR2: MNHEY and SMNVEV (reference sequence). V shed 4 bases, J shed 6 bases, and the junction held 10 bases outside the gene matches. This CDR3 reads CASSSLAPGGDTQYF. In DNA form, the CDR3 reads TGTGCCAGCAGTTCCCTAGCGCCCGGGGGGGATACGCAGTATTTT.

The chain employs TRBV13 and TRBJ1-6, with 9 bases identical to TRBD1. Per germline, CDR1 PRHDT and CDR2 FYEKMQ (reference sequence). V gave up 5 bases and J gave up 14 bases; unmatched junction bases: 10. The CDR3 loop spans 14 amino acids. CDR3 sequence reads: CASSPGQGVSALHF. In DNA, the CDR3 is TGTGCCAGCAGCCCGGGACAGGGAGTGTCAGCCCTCCACTTT.

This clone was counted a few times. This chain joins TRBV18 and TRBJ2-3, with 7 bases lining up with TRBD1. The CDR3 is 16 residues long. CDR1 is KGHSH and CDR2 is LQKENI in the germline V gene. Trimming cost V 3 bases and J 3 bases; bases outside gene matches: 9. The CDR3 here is CASSPPLGTVTDTQYF. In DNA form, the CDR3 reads TGTGCCAGCTCACCCCCCCTCGGGACAGTTACAGATACGCAGTATTTT.

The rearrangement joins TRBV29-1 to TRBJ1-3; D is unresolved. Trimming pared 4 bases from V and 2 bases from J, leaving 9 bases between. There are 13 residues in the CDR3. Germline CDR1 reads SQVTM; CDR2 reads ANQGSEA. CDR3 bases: TGCAGCGTTGCGGGAGGGACTGGAAACACCATATATTTT. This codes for CSVAGGTGNTIYF.

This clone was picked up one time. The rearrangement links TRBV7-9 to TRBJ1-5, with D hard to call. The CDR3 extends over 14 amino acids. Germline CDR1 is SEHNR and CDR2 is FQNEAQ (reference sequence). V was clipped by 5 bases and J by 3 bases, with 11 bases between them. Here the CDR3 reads CASSRTKDNQPQHF. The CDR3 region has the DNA TGTGCCAGCAGCCGGACTAAGGACAATCAGCCCCAGCATTTT.

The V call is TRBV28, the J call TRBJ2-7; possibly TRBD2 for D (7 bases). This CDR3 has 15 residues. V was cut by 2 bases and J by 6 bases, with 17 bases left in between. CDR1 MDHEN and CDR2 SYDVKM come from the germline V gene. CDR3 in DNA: TGTGCCAGCAGTTTAATAGGGGGGAGGGGCTCCGAGCAGTACTTC. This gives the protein CASSLIGGRGSEQYF.

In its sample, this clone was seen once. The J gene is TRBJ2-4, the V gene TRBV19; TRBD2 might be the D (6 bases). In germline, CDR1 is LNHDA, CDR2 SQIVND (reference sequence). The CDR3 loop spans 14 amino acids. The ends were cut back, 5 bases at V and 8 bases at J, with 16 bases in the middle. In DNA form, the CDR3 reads TGTGCCAGTAGTCATATCGGGGGAGTGGACATTCAGTACTTC. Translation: CASSHIGGVDIQYF.

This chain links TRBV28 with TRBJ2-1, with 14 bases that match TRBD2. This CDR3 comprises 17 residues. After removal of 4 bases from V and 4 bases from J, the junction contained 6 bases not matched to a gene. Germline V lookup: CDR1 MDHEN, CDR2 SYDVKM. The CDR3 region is CASSSPGLAGEYNEQFF. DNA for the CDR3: TGTGCCAGCAGTTCCCCGGGACTAGCGGGAGAATACAATGAGCAGTTCTTC.

For the CDR3, the DNA is TGTGCCAGCAGCCGTCCCGGACTGATCAATGAGCAGTTCTTC. It specifies CASSRPGLINEQFF. The chain joins TRBV11-3 to TRBJ2-1, with TRBD2 as a possible D gene (5 bases). This CDR3 region has 14 residues. CDR1 and CDR2 from the germline V gene are SGHNT and YENEEA. The ends were cut back, 5 bases at V and 6 bases at J, with 14 bases in the middle.

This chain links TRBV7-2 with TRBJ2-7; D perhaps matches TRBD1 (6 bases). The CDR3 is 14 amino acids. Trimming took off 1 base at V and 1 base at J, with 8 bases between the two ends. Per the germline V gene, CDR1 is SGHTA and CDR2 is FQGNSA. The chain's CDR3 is CASSLGTESYEQYF. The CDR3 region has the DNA TGTGCCAGCAGCTTAGGGACAGAGTCCTACGAGCAGTACTTC.

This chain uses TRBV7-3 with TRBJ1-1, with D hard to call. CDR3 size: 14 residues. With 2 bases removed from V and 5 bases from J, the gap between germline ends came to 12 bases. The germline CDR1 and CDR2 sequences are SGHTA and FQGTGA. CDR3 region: CASSLHREETEAFF. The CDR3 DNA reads TGTGCCAGCAGCTTACATAGGGAGGAGACTGAAGCTTTCTTT.

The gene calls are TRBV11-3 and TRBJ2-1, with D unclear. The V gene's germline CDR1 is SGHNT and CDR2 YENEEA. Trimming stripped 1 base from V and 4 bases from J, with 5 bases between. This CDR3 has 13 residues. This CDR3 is CASSLGGYNEQFF. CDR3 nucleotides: TGTGCCAGCAGCTTAGGAGGATACAATGAGCAGTTCTTC.

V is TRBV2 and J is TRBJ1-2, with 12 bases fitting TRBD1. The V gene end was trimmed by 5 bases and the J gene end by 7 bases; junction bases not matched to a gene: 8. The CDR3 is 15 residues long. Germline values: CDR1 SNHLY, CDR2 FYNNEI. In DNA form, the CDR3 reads TGTGCCAGCAGTTCCTCCGGGACAGGGGGCCGTGGCTACACCTTC. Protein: CASSSSGTGGRGYTF.